This TCR beta chain was sequenced for a study of early T cells in non-severe SARS-CoV-2 infection. Overall study: Bulk RNA isolated from unsorted whole blood underwent sequencing; chains were not paired.

TCRdb re-called the 5' RACE reads through MiXCR, storing one row per CDR3 protein. Among tens of thousands of distinct CDR3 sequences listed, 5.8% were seen once. V gave up 4 bases and J gave up 4 bases, with 26 bases separating them. Germline V lookup: CDR1 SGHRS, CDR2 YFSETQ. The CDR3 is 18 residues long. This clonotype was seen many times. The receptor comes from an adult who was a healthcare worker with PCR-confirmed SARS-CoV-2 infection or an uninfected control (not recorded which). Sequencing was carried out using whole blood. This sequence joins TRBV5-1 and TRBJ1-1; D is unclear. CDR3 in amino acids: CASSGSVVSDRVVTEAFF. The CDR3, as DNA: TGCGCCAGCAGCGGCTCGGTAGTCTCGGATCGGGTTGTCACTGAAGCTTTCTTT.